The source of this T cell receptor (beta chain) is a study of T cells in Graves' hyperthyroidism and ophthalmopathy (dated by TCRdb to about 2019). For context, the study as a whole: Peripheral blood was collected at initial diagnosis, before any treatment. TCR V-J signatures able to tell the groups apart were searched for in a discovery cohort of some 100 patients, of whom fewer than 45 had Graves' ophthalmopathy and more than 55 had stable Graves' hyperthyroidism. Whether ophthalmopathy could be predicted prospectively was tested in an independent validation cohort made up of 18 to 20 hyperthyroidism patients plus 17 patients who later progressed to ophthalmopathy. The 100 or so discovery patients were randomly split 7:3 into training and test sets. Thyroid tissue and blood T-cell repertoires from six or seven Graves' hyperthyroidism patients were also compared in the study. After blood sampling, hyperthyroidism patients were treated with methimazole at a starting dose of 30 mg daily, and ophthalmopathy patients were treated with high-dose intravenous methylprednisolone. The paper reports TCR Vbeta CDR3 sequencing of over 130 peripheral blood samples: under 45 ophthalmopathy, under 85 hyperthyroidism and roughly 17 progressor patients.

The table lists this clonotype with many counts. It has no known antigen specificity. No base quality information exists; no much larger clone differs at one position. From its cysteine to its phenylalanine, the CDR3 spans 15 amino acids. Of the read, only the CDR3 DNA is kept; its 45 bases are in frame from base 1. V is cut back by 5 bases and J by 3 bases, with 13 bases in the junction unmatched. From a lookup of the germline V gene (reference sequence), CDR1 and CDR2 are DFQATT and SNEGSKA. Summary of the overall study and its limitations: No statistical method was used to fix the sample size in advance, and group allocation was not hidden from the investigators. In cross-validation, a model built on a 13 V-J signature told ophthalmopathy apart from stable hyperthyroidism with approximately 91% sensitivity and roughly 83% specificity, and in testing the same model reached 80%/75%. In validation, the model predicted progression to ophthalmopathy a median of about 5.9 months before onset, with approximately 71% sensitivity and about 72% specificity. Blood samples also contained most of the expanded thyroid clonotypes (frequency above 0.001), which suggests that blood repertoires may reflect thyroid immune responses.

TCR beta CDR3 regions were amplified from RNA transcripts. For the first round of RT-PCR on the TCR CDR3, the HTBI primer set was used together with the Qiagen OneStep RT-PCR kit. Libraries were constructed in a second round of multiplex PCR, after which size selection and purification were carried out. The libraries were sequenced on an Illumina HiSeq2000 using paired-end 100 bp reads. The authors processed their data as follows. SOAPnuke was used to process the raw data, with reads discarded if the reads contained adapters or uncalled bases, had a mean Phred below 15, or lacked an exact constant-primer or identifier match. COPE v1.2.5 was used to merge the high-quality paired reads, and each unique nucleotide sequence was defined as a clonotype. MiTCR v1.1 was used to align clonotypes to the IMGT TRBV, TRBD and TRBJ reference segments. Analysis was restricted to V-J combinations with a frequency above 0.0001, which covered 98% to 99.2% of repertoires. A TCS score was defined as the ratio between F50 (clonal expansion) and ExV (chaos), using BLOSUM62-based TCRdist between CDR3 peptides within each V-J. Welch's t-statistics and random forest reduced 514 V-J features to under 15, which were used in a naive Bayes classifier (R e1071). The raw public data were reprocessed by TCRdb itself: fastp quality trimming at Q25, MiXCR clonotype calling, in-frame beta chains only. Rows with one shared CDR3 protein collapse into an entry with the most common genes and DNA. These V and J calls derive from TCRdb rather than the authors' analysis. The sample records about 640,000 distinct CDR3 sequences, roughly 14% of which are singletons. The leading ten clones occupy about an eighth of the sample.

Moderately to severely active disease, a Clinical Activity Score of at least 3, a NOSPECS grade of at least 4, and a duration under 3 months were present in ophthalmopathy patients. Any patient with an uncontrolled infection, another autoimmune disease, pregnancy or lactation was excluded. Diagnoses were based on clinical symptoms, serum thyroxine and TRAb, thyroid ultrasound and orbital computed tomography. PBMCs were separated from under 11 ml of fresh peripheral blood using Ficoll-Paque density gradient centrifugation. Trizol reagent was used to extract total RNA, and RNA quality was then checked on an Agilent 2100 Bioanalyzer.

The chain is made from TRBV20-1 and TRBJ2-7; 7 bases in the middle match TRBD2. The sequencing input was blood. This sequence was found in a woman in her forties or fifties with Graves' ophthalmopathy. The CDR3 protein: CSALPSSGGLYEQYF. The DNA sequence is given as TGCAGTGCTCTCCCCTCTAGCGGAGGTCTCTACGAGCAGTACTTC.